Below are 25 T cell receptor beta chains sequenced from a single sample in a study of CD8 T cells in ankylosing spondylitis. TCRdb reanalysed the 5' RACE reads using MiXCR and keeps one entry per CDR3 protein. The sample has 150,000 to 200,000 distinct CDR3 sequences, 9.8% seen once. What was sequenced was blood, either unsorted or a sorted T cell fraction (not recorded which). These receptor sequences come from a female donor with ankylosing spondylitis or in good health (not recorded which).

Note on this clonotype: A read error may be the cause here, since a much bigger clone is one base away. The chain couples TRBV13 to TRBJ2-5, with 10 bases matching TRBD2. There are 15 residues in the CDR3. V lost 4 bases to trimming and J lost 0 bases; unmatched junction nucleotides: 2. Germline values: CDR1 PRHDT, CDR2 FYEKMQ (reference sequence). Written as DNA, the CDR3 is TGTGCCAGCAGCTCGACTAGCGGGCACCAAGAGACCCAGTACTTC. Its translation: CASSSTSGHQETQYF. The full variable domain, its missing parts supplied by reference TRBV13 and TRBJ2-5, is AAGVIQSPRHLIKEKRETATLKCYPIPRHDTVYWYQQGPGQDPQFLISFYEKMQSDKGSIPDRFSAQQFSDYHSELNMSSLELGDSALYFCASSSTSGHQETQYFGPGTRLLVL.

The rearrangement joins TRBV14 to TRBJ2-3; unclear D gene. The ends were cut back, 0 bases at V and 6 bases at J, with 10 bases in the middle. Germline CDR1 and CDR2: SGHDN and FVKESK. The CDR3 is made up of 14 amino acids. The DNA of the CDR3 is TGTGCCAGCAGCCAAGAACTCGGCGGCGATACGCAGTATTTT. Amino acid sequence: CASSQELGGDTQYF.

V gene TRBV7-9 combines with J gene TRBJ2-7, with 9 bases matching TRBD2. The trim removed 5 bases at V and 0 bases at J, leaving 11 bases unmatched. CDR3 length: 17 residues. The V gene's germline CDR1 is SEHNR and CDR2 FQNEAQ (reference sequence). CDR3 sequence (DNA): TGTGCCAGCAGCCCCGGGACTATAGCGGGGGACTCCTACGAGCAGTACTTC. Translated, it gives CASSPGTIAGDSYEQYF.

The CDR3 nucleotides read TGTGCCAGCAGTCCCCCCGGGGTAGCGGGGACCGGGGAGCTGTTTTTT. It translates to CASSPPGVAGTGELFF. The chain is built from TRBV12-3 or TRBV12-4 and TRBJ2-2; TRBD2 matches at 8 bases. With 5 bases clipped from V and 5 bases from J, the junction kept 10 bases outside the gene matches. This CDR3 has 16 residues.

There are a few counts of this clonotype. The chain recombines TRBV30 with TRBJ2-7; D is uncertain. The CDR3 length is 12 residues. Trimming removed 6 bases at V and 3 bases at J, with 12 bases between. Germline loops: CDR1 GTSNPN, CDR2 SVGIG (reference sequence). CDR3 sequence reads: CACMDGDYEQYF. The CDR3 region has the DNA TGTGCCTGTATGGACGGAGACTACGAGCAGTACTTC. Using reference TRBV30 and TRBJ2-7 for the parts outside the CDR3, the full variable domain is SQTIHQWPATLVQPVGSPLSLECTVEGTSNPNLYWYRQAAGRGLQLLFYSVGIGQISSEVPQNLSASRPQDRQFILSSKKLLLSDSGFYLCACMDGDYEQYFGPGTRLTVT.

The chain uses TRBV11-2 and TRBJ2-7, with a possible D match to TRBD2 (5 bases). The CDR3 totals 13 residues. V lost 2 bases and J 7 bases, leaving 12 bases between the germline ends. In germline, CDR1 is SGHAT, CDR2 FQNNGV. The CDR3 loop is CASSLTLGVEQYF. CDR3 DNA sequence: TGTGCCAGCAGCTTAACCCTCGGGGTGGAGCAGTACTTC.

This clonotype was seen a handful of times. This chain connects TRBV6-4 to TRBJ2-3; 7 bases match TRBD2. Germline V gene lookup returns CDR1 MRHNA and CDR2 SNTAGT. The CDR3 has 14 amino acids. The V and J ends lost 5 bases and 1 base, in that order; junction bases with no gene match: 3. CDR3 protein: CASSMAGGTDTQYF. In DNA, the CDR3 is TGTGCCAGCAGTATGGCGGGGGGCACAGATACGCAGTATTTT.

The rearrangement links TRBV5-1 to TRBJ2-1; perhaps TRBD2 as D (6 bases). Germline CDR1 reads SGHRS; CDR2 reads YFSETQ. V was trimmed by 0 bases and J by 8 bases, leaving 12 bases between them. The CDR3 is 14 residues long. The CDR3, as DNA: TGCGCCAGCAGCTTGGTCGGGGGTGGGGATGAGCAGTTCTTC. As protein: CASSLVGGGDEQFF.

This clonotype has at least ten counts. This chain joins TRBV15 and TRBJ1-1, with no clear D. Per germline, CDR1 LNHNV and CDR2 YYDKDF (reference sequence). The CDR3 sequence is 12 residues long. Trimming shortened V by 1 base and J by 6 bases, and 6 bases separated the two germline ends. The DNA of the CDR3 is TGTGCCACCAGCAGAGGTAGGGCTGAAGCTTTCTTT. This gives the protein CATSRGRAEAFF.

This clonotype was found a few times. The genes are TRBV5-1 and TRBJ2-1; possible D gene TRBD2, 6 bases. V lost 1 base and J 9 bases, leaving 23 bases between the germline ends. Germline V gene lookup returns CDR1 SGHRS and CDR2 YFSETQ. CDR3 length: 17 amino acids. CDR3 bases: TGCGCCAGCAGCTTGAGTTCTCGACAGCAGCCCGGGGGTGAGCAGTTCTTC. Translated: CASSLSSRQQPGGEQFF.

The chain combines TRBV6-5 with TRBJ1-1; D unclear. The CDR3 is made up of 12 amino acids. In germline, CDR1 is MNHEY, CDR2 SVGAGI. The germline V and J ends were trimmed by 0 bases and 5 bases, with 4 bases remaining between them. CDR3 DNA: TGTGCCAGCAGTTACTCGATGACTGAAGCTTTCTTT. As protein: CASSYSMTEAFF.

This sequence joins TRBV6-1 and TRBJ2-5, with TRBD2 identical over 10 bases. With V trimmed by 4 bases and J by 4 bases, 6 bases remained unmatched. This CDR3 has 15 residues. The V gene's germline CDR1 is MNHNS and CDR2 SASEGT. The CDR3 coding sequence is TGTGCCAGCAGTGTCCTAGCGGGAGTGGGAGAGACCCAGTACTTC. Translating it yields CASSVLAGVGETQYF.

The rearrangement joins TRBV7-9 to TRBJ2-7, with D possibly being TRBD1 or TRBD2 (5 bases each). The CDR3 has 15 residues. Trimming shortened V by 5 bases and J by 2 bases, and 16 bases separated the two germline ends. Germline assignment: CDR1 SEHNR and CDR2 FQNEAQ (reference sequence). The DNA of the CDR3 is TGTGCCAGCAGCCCTCAGGGAGTGAACGCCTACGAGCAGTACTTC. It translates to CASSPQGVNAYEQYF.

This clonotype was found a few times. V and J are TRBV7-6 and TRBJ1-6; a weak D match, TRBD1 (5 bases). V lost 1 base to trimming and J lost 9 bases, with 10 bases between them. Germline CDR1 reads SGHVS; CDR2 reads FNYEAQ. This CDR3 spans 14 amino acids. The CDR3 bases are TGTGCCAGCAGCTTAGATGGGGGGGGTTCACCCCTCCACTTT. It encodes CASSLDGGGSPLHF.

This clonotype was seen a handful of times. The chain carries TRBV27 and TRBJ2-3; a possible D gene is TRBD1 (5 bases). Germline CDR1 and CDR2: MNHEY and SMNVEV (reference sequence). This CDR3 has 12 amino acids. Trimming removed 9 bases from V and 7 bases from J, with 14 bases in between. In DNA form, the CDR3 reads TGTGCCAGTGGACACAAGGCGAATACGCAGTATTTT. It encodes CASGHKANTQYF.

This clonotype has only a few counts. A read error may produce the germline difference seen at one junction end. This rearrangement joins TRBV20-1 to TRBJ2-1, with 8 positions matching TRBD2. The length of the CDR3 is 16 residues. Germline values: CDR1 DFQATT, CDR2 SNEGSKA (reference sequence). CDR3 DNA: TGCTGTGCTAGAGATCTCGGGGGGGACTCCTACAATGAGCAGTTCTTC. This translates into CCARDLGGDSYNEQFF.

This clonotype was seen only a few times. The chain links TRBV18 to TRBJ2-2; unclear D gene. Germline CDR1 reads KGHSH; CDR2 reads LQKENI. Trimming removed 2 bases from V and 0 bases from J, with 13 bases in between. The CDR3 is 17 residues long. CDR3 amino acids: CASSPEVDSANTGELFF. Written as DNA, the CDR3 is TGTGCCAGCTCACCAGAGGTAGACTCCGCGAACACCGGGGAGCTGTTTTTT.

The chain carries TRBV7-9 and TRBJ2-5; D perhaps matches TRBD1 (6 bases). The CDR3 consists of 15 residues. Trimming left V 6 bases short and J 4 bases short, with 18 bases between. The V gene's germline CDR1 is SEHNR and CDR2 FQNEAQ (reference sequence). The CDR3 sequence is CASSWGHSTPETQYF. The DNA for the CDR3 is TGTGCCAGCAGTTGGGGACACTCGACCCCAGAGACCCAGTACTTC.

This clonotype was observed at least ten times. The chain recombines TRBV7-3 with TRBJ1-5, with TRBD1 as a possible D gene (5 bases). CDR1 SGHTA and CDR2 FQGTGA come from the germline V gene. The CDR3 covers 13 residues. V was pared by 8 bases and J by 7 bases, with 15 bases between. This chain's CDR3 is CASAADRDQPQHF. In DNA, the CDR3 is TGTGCCAGCGCGGCAGATAGGGACCAGCCCCAGCATTTT.

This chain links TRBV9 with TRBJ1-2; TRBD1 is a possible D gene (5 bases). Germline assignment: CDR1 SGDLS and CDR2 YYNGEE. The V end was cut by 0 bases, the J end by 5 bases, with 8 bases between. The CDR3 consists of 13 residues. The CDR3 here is CASSVGQSYGYTF. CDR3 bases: TGTGCCAGCAGCGTAGGACAGTCTTATGGCTACACCTTC.

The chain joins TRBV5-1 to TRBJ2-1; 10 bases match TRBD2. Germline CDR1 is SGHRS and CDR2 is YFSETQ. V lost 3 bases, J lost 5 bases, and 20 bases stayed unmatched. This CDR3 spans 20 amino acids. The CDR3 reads CASSSAPSGSKGLGDNEQFF. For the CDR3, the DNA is TGCGCCAGCAGCTCTGCCCCTAGCGGGAGCAAGGGGCTGGGGGACAATGAGCAGTTCTTC.

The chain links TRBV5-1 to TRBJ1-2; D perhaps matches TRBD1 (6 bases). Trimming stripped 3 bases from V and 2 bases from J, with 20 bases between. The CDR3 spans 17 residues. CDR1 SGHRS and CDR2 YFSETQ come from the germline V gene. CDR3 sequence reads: CASSSSGGPPRNYGYTF. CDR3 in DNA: TGCGCCAGCAGCTCCTCGGGGGGGCCCCCACGGAACTATGGCTACACCTTC.

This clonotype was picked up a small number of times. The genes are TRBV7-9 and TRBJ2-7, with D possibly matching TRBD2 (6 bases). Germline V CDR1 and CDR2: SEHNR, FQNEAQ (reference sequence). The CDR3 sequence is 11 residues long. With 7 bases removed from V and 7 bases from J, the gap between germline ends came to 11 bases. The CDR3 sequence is CASIAGGEQYF. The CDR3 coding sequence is TGTGCCAGCATCGCCGGGGGAGAGCAGTACTTC. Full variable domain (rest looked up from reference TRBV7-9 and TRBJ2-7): DTGVSQNPRHKITKRGQNVTFRCDPISEHNRLYWYRQTLGQGPEFLTYFQNEAQLEKSRLLSDRFSAERPKGSFSTLEIQRTEQGDSAMYLCASIAGGEQYFGPGTRLTVT.

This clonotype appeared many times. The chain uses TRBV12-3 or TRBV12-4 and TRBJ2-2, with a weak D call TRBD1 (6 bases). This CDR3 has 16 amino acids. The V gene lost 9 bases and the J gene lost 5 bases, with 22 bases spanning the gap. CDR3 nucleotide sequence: TGTGCCAGTTACCTGGGGGCAAGAGGGTTTACCGGGGAGCTGTTTTTT. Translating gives CASYLGARGFTGELFF.

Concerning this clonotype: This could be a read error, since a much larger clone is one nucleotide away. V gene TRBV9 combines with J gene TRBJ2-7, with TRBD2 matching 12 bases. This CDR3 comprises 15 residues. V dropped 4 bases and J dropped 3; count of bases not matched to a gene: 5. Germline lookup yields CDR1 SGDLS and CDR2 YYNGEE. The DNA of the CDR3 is TGTGCCAGCAGCCCCCGGACTAGCGGGATCTACGAGCAGTACTTC. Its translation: CASSPRTSGIYEQYF.